The clone carrying this TCR beta chain came up a few times. V was pared by 3 bases and J by 2 bases, with 6 bases of the junction left unmatched. Germline V gene lookup returns CDR1 SGHTA and CDR2 FQGNSA. The CDR3 runs to 15 residues. MiXCR, run by TCRdb on the RT-PCR reads, gives a single entry per CDR3 protein. The sample contains about 680,000 distinct CDR3 sequences, over 12% of which appear only once. The sequence derives from a female donor in good health, serving as a healthy control. The chain recombines TRBV7-2 with TRBJ2-7; TRBD1 aligns across 8 bases. Specimen: memory CD4+ T cells from blood. The CDR3 here is CASSLQGASAYEQYF. The CDR3 DNA is TGTGCCAGCAGCTTGCAGGGGGCGAGCGCCTACGAGCAGTACTTC.